These 15 T cell receptor beta chains came from one sample sequenced in a study of human T cells and chemical hapten exposure. Using its own MiXCR run on the RACE reads, TCRdb lists one record per CDR3 protein. The sample lists roughly 380,000 distinct CDR3 sequences; about 6% were seen once. As for time point: patch test 2, 6 weeks after DPC sensitization. Treatment given: therapeutic diphenylcyclopropenone sensitization with weekly scalp DPC. Here the sequenced sample was whole blood, taken in connection with sensitization to the hapten diphenylcyclopropenone (DPC). These receptors were obtained from a woman between 18 and 30 years old with alopecia areata. Some clones in this sample may be carry-over from other donors' samples.

In this sample, this clonotype turned up many times. The J gene is TRBJ1-5, the V gene TRBV7-8; no reliable D call. The V gene's germline CDR1 is SGHVS and CDR2 FQNEAQ. The ends were cut back, 3 bases at V and 5 bases at J, with 8 bases in the middle. CDR3 size: 13 residues. The CDR3 sequence is CASSFSEDQPQHF. CDR3 DNA sequence: TGTGCCAGCAGCTTTTCCGAGGATCAGCCCCAGCATTTT.

The sample holds a few counts of this clonotype. For the CDR3, the DNA is TGCAGTGTCGAATCTTCACCCCTCCACTTT. It yields the protein CSVESSPLHF. This chain joins TRBV20-1 and TRBJ1-6; D ambiguous. V was shortened by 7 bases and J by 9 bases, with 7 bases between the two germline ends. This CDR3 contains 10 residues. Germline loops: CDR1 DFQATT, CDR2 SNEGSKA (reference sequence).

The V call is TRBV4-2, the J call TRBJ2-1, with TRBD2 matching over 8 bases. V shed 4 bases and J 3 bases; nucleotides not matched to a gene: 5. The CDR3 spans 15 residues. CDR1 is LGHNA and CDR2 is YNFKEQ in the germline V gene. The CDR3: CASSPRGGDYNEQFF. In DNA form, the CDR3 reads TGTGCCAGCAGCCCACGGGGGGGGGACTACAATGAGCAGTTCTTC.

This clonotype came up many times. The chain carries TRBV19 and TRBJ1-2; no definite D call. Per the germline V gene, CDR1 is LNHDA and CDR2 is SQIVND (reference sequence). This CDR3 has 13 residues. V lost 0 bases to trimming and J lost 5 bases, with 7 bases between them. The CDR3 loop is CASSIDGSYGYTF. For the CDR3, the DNA is TGTGCCAGTAGTATAGATGGATCATATGGCTACACCTTC.

This clonotype was seen more than once but under ten times. In DNA, the CDR3 is TGCAGTGCGTTTGGGGGAGGTGAAAAACTGTTTTTT. Amino acid sequence: CSAFGGGEKLFF. J is TRBJ1-4 and V is TRBV20-1; perhaps TRBD1 as D (5 bases). The ends were cut back, 6 bases at V and 7 bases at J, with 12 bases in the middle. The germline V gene encodes CDR1 DFQATT and CDR2 SNEGSKA (reference sequence). This CDR3 contains 12 residues.

The genes are TRBV7-9 and TRBJ2-2; the match to TRBD2 covers 12 bases. CDR1 is SEHNR and CDR2 is FQNEAQ in the germline V gene (reference sequence). This CDR3 region has 16 residues. Trimming cost V 4 bases and J 6 bases; bases outside gene matches: 6. CDR3 coding DNA: TGTGCCAGCAGCTCGCGACTAGCGGGGGACCCCGGGGAGCTGTTTTTT. Residues: CASSSRLAGDPGELFF.

The chain uses TRBV12-3 or TRBV12-4 and TRBJ2-1, with 9 bases identical to TRBD2. The CDR3 spans 15 residues. After removal of 7 bases from V and 10 bases from J, the junction contained 14 bases not matched to a gene. CDR3 coding DNA: TGTGCCAGCACCCCTTTGGCGGGGGGGCGGAGGGAGCAGTTCTTC. Protein product: CASTPLAGGRREQFF.

In the case of this clonotype: This may stem from a read error, because a much larger clone lies one nucleotide away. This sequence joins TRBV12-3 or TRBV12-4 and TRBJ1-2, with 7 bases aligning to TRBD1. This CDR3 has 15 residues. This CDR3 is CTSSRDSGSNYGYTF. CDR3 in DNA: TGTACCAGCAGTCGGGACAGCGGATCTAACTATGGCTACACCTTC.

This clonotype was counted only a few times. The chain uses TRBV6-2 or TRBV6-3 and TRBJ1-5; D perhaps matches TRBD1 (5 bases). The CDR3 is 19 residues long. V gave up 0 bases and J gave up 2 bases, with 20 bases separating them. The germline CDR1 and CDR2 sequences are MNHEY and SVGEGT. The CDR3 reads CASSYSGPQGGLGNQPQHF. CDR3 bases: TGTGCCAGCAGTTACTCGGGGCCCCAGGGCGGGCTTGGCAATCAGCCCCAGCATTTT.

This clonotype has more than one count but fewer than ten. This chain uses TRBV27 with TRBJ1-2; D is unclear. V was shortened by 3 bases and J by 2 bases, with 13 bases between the two germline ends. Germline V lookup: CDR1 MNHEY, CDR2 SMNVEV (reference sequence). This CDR3 is built from 15 residues. Here the CDR3 reads CASSFFAEPNYGYTF. As DNA, the CDR3 is TGTGCCAGCAGTTTCTTCGCGGAGCCAAACTATGGCTACACCTTC.

V usage is TRBV28 and J usage is TRBJ2-2; D is unresolved. The V end was cut by 6 bases, the J end by 1 base, with 9 bases between. The CDR3 runs 14 residues. CDR1 and CDR2 (germline): MDHEN, SYDVKM. The chain's CDR3 is CASSPSLNTGELFF. The CDR3, as DNA: TGTGCCAGCAGCCCCTCCCTGAACACCGGGGAGCTGTTTTTT. Full variable domain (rest looked up from reference TRBV28 and TRBJ2-2): DVKVTQSSRYLVKRTGEKVFLECVQDMDHENMFWYRQDPGLGLRLIYFSYDVKMKEKGDIPEGYSVSREKKERFSLILESASTNQTSMYLCASSPSLNTGELFFGEGSRLTVL.

This clonotype was counted many times. V gene TRBV2 combines with J gene TRBJ1-1, with 12 bases that match TRBD1. The CDR3 has 13 amino acids. Germline V gives CDR1 SNHLY, CDR2 FYNNEI. V lost 6 bases to trimming and J lost 7 bases; unmatched junction nucleotides: 3. Here the CDR3 reads CASRGQGAVEAFF. DNA of the CDR3: TGTGCCAGCAGGGGACAGGGGGCTGTTGAAGCTTTCTTT.

This clonotype was detected ten times or more. J is TRBJ1-5 and V is TRBV6-2 or TRBV6-3; 7 bases match TRBD1. Germline V gene data show CDR1 as MNHEY and CDR2 as SVGEGT. The length of the CDR3 is 12 residues. The V gene end was trimmed by 4 bases and the J gene end by 11 bases; junction bases not matched to a gene: 5. This CDR3 is CASSSNDRAQHF. In DNA, the CDR3 is TGTGCCAGCAGTTCGAACGACAGGGCCCAGCATTTT.

Ten or more counts support this clonotype. This rearrangement joins TRBV7-9 to TRBJ1-6; D is possibly TRBD1 (5 bases). This CDR3 spans 12 amino acids. Germline V CDR1 and CDR2: SEHNR, FQNEAQ (reference sequence). Trimming removed 8 bases from V and 10 bases from J, with 12 bases in between. The CDR3 loop reads CASGQGESPLHF. The CDR3 nucleotides read TGTGCCAGCGGGCAGGGTGAATCACCCCTCCACTTT.

This clonotype has a handful of counts. The rearrangement joins TRBV10-3 to TRBJ1-2, with 7 bases that match TRBD1. The germline V gene encodes CDR1 ENHRY and CDR2 SYGVKD. The CDR3 covers 16 residues. Trimming cost V 0 bases and J 4 bases; bases outside gene matches: 8. The CDR3 region has the DNA TGTGCCATCAGTGAGTCCGGACCCACAGGGGTCTATGGCTACACCTTC. Translated: CAISESGPTGVYGYTF.